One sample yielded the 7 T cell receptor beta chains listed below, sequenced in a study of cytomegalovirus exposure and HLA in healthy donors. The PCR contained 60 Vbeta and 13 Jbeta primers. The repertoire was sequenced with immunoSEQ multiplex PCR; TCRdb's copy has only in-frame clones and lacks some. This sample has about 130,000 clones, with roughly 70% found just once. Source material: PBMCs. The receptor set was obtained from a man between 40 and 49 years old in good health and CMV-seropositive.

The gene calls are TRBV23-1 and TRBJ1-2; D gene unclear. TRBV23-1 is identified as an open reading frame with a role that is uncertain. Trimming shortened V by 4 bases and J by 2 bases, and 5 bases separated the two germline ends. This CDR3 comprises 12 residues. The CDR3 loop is CASSRSNYGYTF. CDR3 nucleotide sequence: TGCGCCAGCAGTCGTAGCAACTATGGCTACACCTTC.

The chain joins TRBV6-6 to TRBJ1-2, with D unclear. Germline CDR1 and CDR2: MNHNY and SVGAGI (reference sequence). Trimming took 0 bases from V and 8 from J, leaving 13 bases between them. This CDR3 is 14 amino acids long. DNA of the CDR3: TGTGCCAGCAGTTACTCGGACTCTCCCCTCGGCTACACCTTC. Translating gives CASSYSDSPLGYTF.

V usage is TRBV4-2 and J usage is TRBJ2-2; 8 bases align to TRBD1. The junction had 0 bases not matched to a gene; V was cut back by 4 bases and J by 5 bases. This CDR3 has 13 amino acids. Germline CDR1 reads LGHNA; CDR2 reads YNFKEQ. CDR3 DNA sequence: TGTGCCAGCAGCCGGGACAGGACCGGGGAGCTGTTTTTT. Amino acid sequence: CASSRDRTGELFF.

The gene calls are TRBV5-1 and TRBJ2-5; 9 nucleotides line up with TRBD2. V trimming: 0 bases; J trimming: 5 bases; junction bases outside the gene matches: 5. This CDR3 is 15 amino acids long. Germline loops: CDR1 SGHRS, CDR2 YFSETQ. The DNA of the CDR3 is TGCGCCAGCAGCTTGGGCGGGGGGGCCGCGGAGACCCAGTACTTC. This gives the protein CASSLGGGAAETQYF.

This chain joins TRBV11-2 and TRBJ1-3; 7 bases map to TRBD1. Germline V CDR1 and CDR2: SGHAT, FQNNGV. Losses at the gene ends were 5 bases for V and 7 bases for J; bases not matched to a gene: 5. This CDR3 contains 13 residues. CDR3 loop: CASSPTGKNTIYF. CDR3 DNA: TGTGCCAGCAGCCCGACAGGGAAGAACACCATATATTTT.

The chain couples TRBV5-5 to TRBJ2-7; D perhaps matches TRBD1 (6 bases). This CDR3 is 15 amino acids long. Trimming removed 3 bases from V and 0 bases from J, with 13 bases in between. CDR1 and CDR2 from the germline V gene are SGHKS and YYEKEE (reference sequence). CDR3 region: CASSSRDITSYEQYF. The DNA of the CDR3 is TGTGCCAGCAGCTCCCGGGACATTACCTCCTACGAGCAGTACTTC.

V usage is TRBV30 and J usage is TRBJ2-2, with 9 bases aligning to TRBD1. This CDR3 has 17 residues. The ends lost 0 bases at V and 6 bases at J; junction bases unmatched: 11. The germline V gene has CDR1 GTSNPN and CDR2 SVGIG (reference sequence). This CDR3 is CAWSVIQGARNAGELFF. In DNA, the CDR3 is TGTGCCTGGAGTGTAATACAGGGGGCGCGTAATGCCGGGGAGCTGTTTTTT.